This T cell receptor beta chain appears in the sequencing data of a study of CD8 T cells in ankylosing spondylitis. Study-level points and caveats: In ankylosing spondylitis blood, a motif of eight highly homologous TCR beta variants appeared characteristic. Peripheral blood samples showed relatively rare disease-linked clones, and these clones were CD8+. In ankylosing spondylitis patients, matched synovial fluid reportedly showed significant enrichment of disease-linked clones.

Each TCR beta library was made by quantitative 5'-RACE that incorporated molecular barcodes. TCRdb itself ran the 5' RACE reads through MiXCR, one entry per CDR3 protein. The data contain about 540,000 distinct CDR3 sequences, 12% of them singletons. In its sample, this clonotype was seen a few times. Its antigen is as yet unknown. Material for sequencing was blood, either unsorted or a sorted T cell fraction (not recorded which). The TCR originated in a male donor with ankylosing spondylitis.

CDR3 nucleotides: TGTGCCAGCAGCTCAACTGTAGGCCCCGGGGAGCTGTTTTTT. Protein: CASSSTVGPGELFF. The chain joins TRBV11-2 to TRBJ2-2; D unresolved. CDR3 size: 14 residues. From germline, CDR1 is SGHAT and CDR2 FQNNGV. Trimming left V 4 bases short and J 6 bases short, with 12 bases between.